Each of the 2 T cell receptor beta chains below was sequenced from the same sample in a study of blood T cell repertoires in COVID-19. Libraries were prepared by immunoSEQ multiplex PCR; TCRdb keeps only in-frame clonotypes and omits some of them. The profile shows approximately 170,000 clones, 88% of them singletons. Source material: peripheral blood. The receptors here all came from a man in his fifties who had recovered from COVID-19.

Here the CDR3 DNA reads TGTGCCAGCAGCTTAGTAATAAAGGGGCTTAACAATGAGCAGTTCTTC. Translation gives CASSLVIKGLNNEQFF. The genes are TRBV7-9 and TRBJ2-1, with a tentative D call TRBD1 (5 bases). There are 16 residues in the CDR3. V was cut by 1 base and J by 5 bases, with 15 bases left in between. Looked up from germline, CDR1 is SEHNR and CDR2 is FQNEAQ (reference sequence). The full variable domain, in which reference TRBV7-9 and TRBJ2-1 provide the parts outside the CDR3, is DTGVSQNPRHKITKRGQNVTFRCDPISEHNRLYWYRQTLGQGPEFLTYFQNEAQLEKSRLLSDRFSAERPKGSFSTLEIQRTEQGDSAMYLCASSLVIKGLNNEQFFGPGTRLTVL.

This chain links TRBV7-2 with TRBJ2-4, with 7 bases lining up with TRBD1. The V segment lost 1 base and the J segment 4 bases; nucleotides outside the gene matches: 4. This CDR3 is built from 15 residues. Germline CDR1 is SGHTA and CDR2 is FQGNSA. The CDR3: CASSLVLGQKNIQYF. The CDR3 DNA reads TGTGCCAGCAGCTTAGTACTGGGACAGAAAAACATTCAGTACTTC.